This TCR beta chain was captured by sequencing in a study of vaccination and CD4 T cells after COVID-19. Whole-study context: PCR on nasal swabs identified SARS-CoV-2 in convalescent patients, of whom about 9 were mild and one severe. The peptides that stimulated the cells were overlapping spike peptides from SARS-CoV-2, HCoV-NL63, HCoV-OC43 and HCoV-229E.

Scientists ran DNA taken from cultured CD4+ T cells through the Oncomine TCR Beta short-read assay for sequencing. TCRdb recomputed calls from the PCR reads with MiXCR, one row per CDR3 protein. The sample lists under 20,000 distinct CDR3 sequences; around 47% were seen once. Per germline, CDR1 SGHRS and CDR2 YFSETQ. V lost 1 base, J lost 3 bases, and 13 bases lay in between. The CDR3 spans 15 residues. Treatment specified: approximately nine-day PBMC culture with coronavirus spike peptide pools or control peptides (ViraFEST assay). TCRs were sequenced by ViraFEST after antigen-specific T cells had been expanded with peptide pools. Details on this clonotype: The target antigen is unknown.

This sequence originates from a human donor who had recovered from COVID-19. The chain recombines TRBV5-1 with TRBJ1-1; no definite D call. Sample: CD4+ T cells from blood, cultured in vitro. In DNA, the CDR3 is TGCGCCAGCAGCTTGAGATTGGATCAGGACACTGAAGCTTTCTTT. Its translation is CASSLRLDQDTEAFF. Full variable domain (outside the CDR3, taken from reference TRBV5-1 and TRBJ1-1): KAGVTQTPRYLIKTRGQQVTLSCSPISGHRSVSWYQQTPGQGLQFLFEYFSETQRNKGNFPGRFSGRQFSNSRSEMNVSTLELGDSALYLCASSLRLDQDTEAFFGQGTRLTVV.